The rows below give T cell receptor beta chains drawn from one sample of a study of cytomegalovirus exposure and HLA in healthy donors. Repertoires were generated with immunoSEQ multiplex PCR, while TCRdb's copy carries only in-frame clones and drops some. There are about 310,000 clones in the sample; nearly 90% occur only once, and 0.9% to 1% lies in the top ten. Material: PBMCs. All receptors derive from a man aged 30-40 years in good health and CMV-seronegative. Both conserved end residues are part of each CDR3. D genes are given only for firm matches. Clone size is not always given. Where it is, it says once, few, many or a class for expanded clones.

D gene	clone size	V gene	J gene	CDR3 protein	CDR3 DNA
.	.	TRBV18	TRBJ1-4	CASSPPVSNEKLFF	TGTGCCAGCTCACCACCTGTTAGCAATGAAAAACTGTTTTTT
.	once	TRBV5-1	TRBJ2-1	CASSLVRVASYNEQFF	TGCGCCAGCAGCTTGGTTCGAGTAGCCTCCTACAATGAGCAGTTCTTC
TRBD1	.	TRBV5-6	TRBJ1-1	CASSFRGLTEAFF	TGTGCCAGCAGCTTTAGGGGGCTCACTGAAGCTTTCTTT
TRBD1	few	TRBV18	TRBJ2-7	CASSPTAGGATYEQYF	TGTGCCAGCTCACCAACTGCAGGGGGAGCTACCTACGAGCAGTACTTC
.	.	TRBV13	TRBJ1-2	CASSLGQGGIYGYTF	TGTGCCAGCAGCTTAGGCCAAGGCGGGATCTATGGCTACACCTTC
.	once	TRBV19	TRBJ1-2	CASSPSQGFGGYTF	TGTGCCAGTAGCCCCTCACAGGGTTTTGGTGGCTACACCTTC
TRBD1	.	TRBV13	TRBJ1-3	CASSLGDREGNTIYF	TGTGCCAGCAGCTTGGGGGACAGGGAAGGAAACACCATATATTTT
.	.	TRBV4-3	TRBJ2-1	CASSQDGGGPEQFF	TGCGCCAGCAGCCAAGATGGGGGGGGCCCTGAGCAGTTCTTC
TRBD2	.	TRBV5-1	TRBJ2-5	CASSLDQSTVLAVQETQYF	TGCGCCAGCAGCTTGGACCAGAGCACGGTACTAGCGGTTCAAGAGACCCAGTACTTC
TRBD1	.	TRBV7-9	TRBJ2-7	CASSHQSGQGANEQYF	TGTGCCAGCAGCCACCAATCGGGACAGGGGGCGAACGAGCAGTACTTC
.	.	TRBV15	TRBJ1-1	CATSRGTAGYTEAFF	TGTGCCACCAGCAGAGGGACAGCCGGCTACACTGAAGCTTTCTTT
.	.	TRBV7-9	TRBJ2-3	CASSLVVFGGSDTQYF	TGTGCCAGCAGCTTAGTGGTGTTCGGGGGAAGCGATACGCAGTATTTT
.	.	TRBV7-2	TRBJ1-5	CASSRDLNSNQPQHF	TGTGCCAGCAGCCGGGACTTAAATAGCAATCAGCCCCAGCATTTT
TRBD1	.	TRBV5-1	TRBJ1-3	CASRRRTGPENSGNTIYF	TGCGCCAGCAGGAGACGGACAGGGCCGGAAAACTCTGGAAACACCATATATTTT
TRBD1	once	TRBV7-9	TRBJ1-2	CASSSDRGYLGYGYTF	TGTGCCAGCAGCTCGGACAGGGGATACCTAGGCTATGGCTACACCTTC
.	.	TRBV6-6	TRBJ1-4	CASTDLGGNEKLFF	TGTGCCAGCACCGACCTCGGGGGGAATGAAAAACTGTTTTTT
TRBD1	.	TRBV2	TRBJ2-2	CATGTDSTGELFF	TGTGCCACCGGGACAGACAGCACCGGGGAGCTGTTTTTT
TRBD2	.	TRBV4-3	TRBJ2-7	CASSLREGPYEQYF	TGCGCCAGCAGCCTGAGGGAGGGACCCTACGAGCAGTACTTC
.	.	TRBV27	TRBJ2-3	CASSPRFGTQYF	TGTGCCAGCAGCCCTAGGTTTGGTACGCAGTATTTT
TRBD1	.	TRBV5-4	TRBJ2-5	CANRDRGSETQYF	TGTGCCAATAGGGACAGGGGTTCCGAGACCCAGTACTTC
.	once	TRBV19	TRBJ1-6	CASSRAGGVSYNSPLHF	TGTGCCAGTAGCAGGGCCGGAGGGGTCTCCTATAATTCACCCCTCCACTTT
TRBD1	.	TRBV7-8	TRBJ2-2	CASSLGQGWAGELFF	TGTGCCAGCAGCCTGGGACAGGGGTGGGCCGGGGAGCTGTTTTTT
TRBD1	.	TRBV6-1	TRBJ2-3	CASKRDRGSTDTQYF	TGTGCCAGCAAAAGGGACAGGGGCTCCACAGATACGCAGTATTTT
.	.	TRBV18	TRBJ1-2	CASSPQAGGYTF	TGTGCCAGCTCACCACAAGCAGGAGGCTACACCTTC
.	.	TRBV11-3	TRBJ2-1	CASSLLGSPENEQFF	TGTGCCAGCAGCTTACTCGGCAGCCCGGAGAATGAGCAGTTCTTC
.	.	TRBV27	TRBJ2-7	CASSPSAGQGMNYEQYF	TGTGCCAGCAGTCCAAGTGCAGGGCAGGGAATGAACTACGAGCAGTACTTC
.	.	TRBV29-1	TRBJ2-5	CSALEAQETQYF	TGCAGCGCCCTCGAGGCGCAAGAGACCCAGTACTTC
.	.	TRBV27	TRBJ2-7	CASSLGGYSYEQYF	TGTGCCAGCAGTTTGGGGGGTTACTCCTACGAGCAGTACTTC
.	.	TRBV29-1	TRBJ2-3	CSVHRAATDTQYF	TGCAGCGTGCACAGGGCGGCCACAGATACGCAGTATTTT
.	.	TRBV15	TRBJ1-5	CATSREGVRQPQHF	TGTGCCACCAGCAGAGAAGGGGTTCGGCAGCCCCAGCATTTT